These T cell receptor beta chains were read from a single sample in a study of CD8+CD57+ T cells in acquired aplastic anemia. TCRdb fed the reads into MiXCR, producing one record per CDR3 protein. The sample lists about 190,000 distinct CDR3 sequences; around 47% were seen once. The sequencing sample was made of sorted CD4+, CD8+, or CD8+CD57+ T cells (not recorded which) from PBMCs. The receptors come from a human donor with aplastic anemia. The CDR3 runs from the conserved cysteine through the conserved F or W. D genes are given only for firm matches. For some rows the clone size is stated as once, few or many, or as a class when expanded; others skip it.

abundance: -
j_gene: TRBJ2-7
d_gene: -
v_gene: TRBV5-6
CDR3nt: TGTGCCAGCAGGGGAGGGGATACAGGGCTCCACGAGCAGTACTTC
CDR3aa: CASRGGDTGLHEQYF

abundance: -
j_gene: TRBJ2-3
d_gene: -
v_gene: TRBV12-3/TRBV12-4
CDR3nt: TGTGCCAGCAGTCCGACCCCCCCCATAGATTTTTATAGCAATCAGCCCCAGTATTTT
CDR3aa: CASSPTPPIDFYSNQPQYF

abundance: few
j_gene: TRBJ1-5
d_gene: -
v_gene: TRBV11-2
CDR3nt: TGTGCCAGCAGCTTAGAAGGGGCAACGGACCTGCCCCAGCATTTT
CDR3aa: CASSLEGATDLPQHF

abundance: many
j_gene: TRBJ2-5
d_gene: TRBD2
v_gene: TRBV10-3
CDR3nt: TGTGCCATCAGTGCTCCTAGCGGGAGGTACGGAAAAGTGGAGACCCAGTACTTC
CDR3aa: CAISAPSGRYGKVETQYF

abundance: many
j_gene: TRBJ2-5
d_gene: TRBD2
v_gene: TRBV7-2
CDR3nt: TGTGCCAGCAGCTTAGGGACTAGCGGAGCAGCGGAGACCCAGTACTTC
CDR3aa: CASSLGTSGAAETQYF

abundance: -
j_gene: TRBJ2-7
d_gene: TRBD2
v_gene: TRBV20-1
CDR3nt: TGCAGTGCGAGAGACCTGCGGGGGGGTTTGGACGAGCAGTACTTC
CDR3aa: CSARDLRGGLDEQYF

abundance: many
j_gene: TRBJ2-5
d_gene: -
v_gene: TRBV6-6
CDR3nt: TGTGCCAGCAGTCAGCAAGAGACCCAGTACTTC
CDR3aa: CASSQQETQYF

abundance: many
j_gene: TRBJ2-1
d_gene: -
v_gene: TRBV20-1
CDR3nt: TGCAGTGCTAGAGTCCCGGGCAATGAGCAGTTCTTC
CDR3aa: CSARVPGNEQFF

abundance: many
j_gene: TRBJ2-2
d_gene: TRBD2
v_gene: TRBV6-5
CDR3nt: TGTGCCAGCAGTTACATGGCTAGCGGGAGGACCGGGGAGCTGTTTTTT
CDR3aa: CASSYMASGRTGELFF

abundance: -
j_gene: TRBJ2-1
d_gene: TRBD2
v_gene: TRBV2
CDR3nt: TGTGCCAGCACGAGACTAGCGGGAGACAACTCCTACAATGAGCAGTTCTTC
CDR3aa: CASTRLAGDNSYNEQFF

abundance: -
j_gene: TRBJ2-7
d_gene: -
v_gene: TRBV10-3
CDR3nt: TGTGCCACTCAAATGGGGCGGGAATCCTACGAGCAGTACTTC
CDR3aa: CATQMGRESYEQYF

abundance: many
j_gene: TRBJ2-1
d_gene: TRBD1
v_gene: TRBV11-1
CDR3nt: TGTGCCAGCCGGGACAGGACAGGACAGGGACGAGACTATTACAATGAGCAGTTCTTC
CDR3aa: CASRDRTGQGRDYYNEQFF

abundance: many
j_gene: TRBJ2-3
d_gene: -
v_gene: TRBV12-3/TRBV12-4
CDR3nt: TGTGCCAGCGCCCGCACAGATACGCAGTATTTT
CDR3aa: CASARTDTQYF

abundance: -
j_gene: TRBJ2-5
d_gene: TRBD1
v_gene: TRBV9
CDR3nt: TGTGCCAGCAGCGTAGACGGGGACAGCTGGGGGACCCAGTACTTC
CDR3aa: CASSVDGDSWGTQYF

abundance: -
j_gene: TRBJ1-6
d_gene: TRBD1
v_gene: TRBV6-2/TRBV6-3
CDR3nt: TGTGCCAGCAGTTACCCCAAAGGGGTAGGGACAGGGAATTCACCCCTCCACTTT
CDR3aa: CASSYPKGVGTGNSPLHF

abundance: -
j_gene: TRBJ1-6
d_gene: -
v_gene: TRBV10-2
CDR3nt: TGCGCCAGCAGTGAGCCGGGCTCAGGACATTCACCCCTCCACTTT
CDR3aa: CASSEPGSGHSPLHF

abundance: many
j_gene: TRBJ1-1
d_gene: -
v_gene: TRBV20-1
CDR3nt: TGCAGTGCTACCCTGGGCAACATCGGCACTGAAGCTTTCTTT
CDR3aa: CSATLGNIGTEAFF

abundance: -
j_gene: TRBJ2-7
d_gene: TRBD2
v_gene: TRBV10-3
CDR3nt: TGTGCCATCCTCGGGGGGGACTACGAGCAGTACTTC
CDR3aa: CAILGGDYEQYF

abundance: -
j_gene: TRBJ1-5
d_gene: TRBD1
v_gene: TRBV7-9
CDR3nt: TGTGCCAGCAGTCCTATGGACAGGGTGGGGCAGCCCCAGCATTTT
CDR3aa: CASSPMDRVGQPQHF

abundance: -
j_gene: TRBJ2-7
d_gene: TRBD1
v_gene: TRBV2
CDR3nt: TGTGCCAGCTGTGGACAGGGCTACGAGCAGTACTTC
CDR3aa: CASCGQGYEQYF

abundance: -
j_gene: TRBJ2-5
d_gene: -
v_gene: TRBV10-3
CDR3nt: TGTGCCATCAGTGGCACAGGGTCGGAGACCCAGTACTTC
CDR3aa: CAISGTGSETQYF

abundance: few
j_gene: TRBJ1-5
d_gene: -
v_gene: TRBV15
CDR3nt: TGTGCCACCAGCAGACATCATCGTCAGCCCCAGCATTTT
CDR3aa: CATSRHHRQPQHF

abundance: -
j_gene: TRBJ2-5
d_gene: -
v_gene: TRBV29-1
CDR3nt: TGCAGCGTTGACGTGGGGGGTCAAGAGACCCAGTACTTC
CDR3aa: CSVDVGGQETQYF

abundance: many
j_gene: TRBJ2-7
d_gene: -
v_gene: TRBV19
CDR3nt: TGTGCCAGTAGTATTAGTAGGGGTTACGAGCAGTACTTC
CDR3aa: CASSISRGYEQYF

abundance: many
j_gene: TRBJ2-7
d_gene: TRBD2
v_gene: TRBV7-9
CDR3nt: TGTGCCAGCAGCTTTGGACTAGCGGGAGGGAGCTCCTACGAGCAGTACTTC
CDR3aa: CASSFGLAGGSSYEQYF

abundance: -
j_gene: TRBJ2-5
d_gene: TRBD2
v_gene: TRBV6-1
CDR3nt: TGTGCCAGCAGGGGGGGACTAGCCGCCCAAGAGACCCAGTACTTC
CDR3aa: CASRGGLAAQETQYF

abundance: many
j_gene: TRBJ2-6
d_gene: TRBD2
v_gene: TRBV5-4
CDR3nt: TGTGCCAGCAGCTTTACTAGCGGGCCGAGCTCTGGGGCCAACGTCCTGACTTTC
CDR3aa: CASSFTSGPSSGANVLTF

abundance: many
j_gene: TRBJ2-1
d_gene: -
v_gene: TRBV11-2
CDR3nt: TGTGCCAGCAGCTTAGGCGGGACTCAAAAAGACAATGAGCAGTTCTTC
CDR3aa: CASSLGGTQKDNEQFF

abundance: -
j_gene: TRBJ2-7
d_gene: -
v_gene: TRBV10-3
CDR3nt: TGTGCCATCAGTGAACGGGCCTACGAGCAGTACTTC
CDR3aa: CAISERAYEQYF

abundance: many
j_gene: TRBJ2-4
d_gene: -
v_gene: TRBV15
CDR3nt: TGTGCCACCAGCGAGGGACCGTACATTCAGTACTTC
CDR3aa: CATSEGPYIQYF

abundance: -
j_gene: TRBJ2-1
d_gene: -
v_gene: TRBV19
CDR3nt: TGTGCCAGTAGTAAATACTACAATGAGCAGTTCTTC
CDR3aa: CASSKYYNEQFF

abundance: few
j_gene: TRBJ1-1
d_gene: TRBD1
v_gene: TRBV2
CDR3nt: TGTGCCAGCTCACCATGGCAGGGGGCAGATGAAGCTTTCTTT
CDR3aa: CASSPWQGADEAFF

abundance: few
j_gene: TRBJ2-7
d_gene: -
v_gene: TRBV19
CDR3nt: TGTGCCAGTAGTAATACCTACAGGGCCAACTACGAGCAGTACTTC
CDR3aa: CASSNTYRANYEQYF

abundance: -
j_gene: TRBJ1-5
d_gene: TRBD1
v_gene: TRBV19
CDR3nt: TGTGCCAGTAGTATAACCCGGGACAGGGGGTTCAATCAGCCCCAGCATTTT
CDR3aa: CASSITRDRGFNQPQHF

abundance: many
j_gene: TRBJ2-1
d_gene: -
v_gene: TRBV20-1
CDR3nt: TGCAGTGCTAGAGGTCCTCTGGGTAGCGGCTACTACAATGAGCAGTTCTTC
CDR3aa: CSARGPLGSGYYNEQFF

abundance: -
j_gene: TRBJ1-5
d_gene: TRBD1
v_gene: TRBV2
CDR3nt: TGTGCCAGCAGCCCCTGGGGCTTTGACAGGGGGAGTCAGCCCCAGCATTTT
CDR3aa: CASSPWGFDRGSQPQHF

abundance: -
j_gene: TRBJ2-3
d_gene: -
v_gene: TRBV30
CDR3nt: TGTGCCTGGAGTGGGGTCATCCTTGGAGATACGCAGTATTTT
CDR3aa: CAWSGVILGDTQYF

abundance: -
j_gene: TRBJ2-7
d_gene: -
v_gene: TRBV2
CDR3nt: TGTGCCCCCGGGGCTGGGTACGAGCAGTACTTC
CDR3aa: CAPGAGYEQYF

abundance: -
j_gene: TRBJ1-2
d_gene: -
v_gene: TRBV19
CDR3nt: TGTGCCAGTAGTACACAGGGCGGACCCTATGGCTACACCTTC
CDR3aa: CASSTQGGPYGYTF

abundance: -
j_gene: TRBJ1-2
d_gene: TRBD1
v_gene: TRBV10-3
CDR3nt: TGTGCCATCACCCCGGGACAGAGCTATGGCTACACCTTC
CDR3aa: CAITPGQSYGYTF

abundance: -
j_gene: TRBJ2-7
d_gene: -
v_gene: TRBV24-1
CDR3nt: TGTGCCACCAGTGATCCAAAAGGCGAGCAGCACTTC
CDR3aa: CATSDPKGEQHF